This T cell receptor beta chain was sequenced in a study of neurological immune-mediated disorders. The CDR3 has 12 amino acids. V was pared by 8 bases and J by 1 base, with 8 bases between. Germline CDR1 reads LNHDA; CDR2 reads SQIVND (reference sequence). One entry per CDR3 protein results from TCRdb running MiXCR on the 5' RACE reads. Among over 45,000 distinct CDR3 sequences listed, more than 20% were seen once. The sequenced sample consisted of PBMCs. The rearrangement uses TRBV19 and TRBJ1-1; D perhaps matches TRBD1 (6 bases). This receptor was identified in a woman in her 70s in good health. DNA of the CDR3: TGTGCCAGTGTCAGGGGGAACACTGAAGCTTTCTTT. Amino acids: CASVRGNTEAFF.